This section outlines one TCR beta chain sequence together with its context. Its antigen is currently unknown. This sample stems from a study of post-analysis software for immune sequencing data. Overall study results and limits: TRBV5-6, TRBV5-1 and TRBV20-1 were among four or five TRBV segments more frequent in patients than controls.

Sequencing libraries made from TCR beta cDNA carried unique molecular identifiers. TCRdb passed the PCR reads through MiXCR, listing each CDR3 protein once. The table records about 500,000 distinct CDR3 sequences, around 40% of them present only once. The CDR3 spans 15 residues. Germline CDR1 SGHRS, CDR2 YFSETQ. The V gene end was trimmed by 2 bases and the J gene end by 4 bases; junction bases not matched to a gene: 4. The sequenced sample was blood. The TCR sequence derives from a girl aged 10 to 17 with multiple sclerosis. The rearrangement joins TRBV5-1 to TRBJ2-1; TRBD2 aligns across 9 bases. The CDR3 spells CASSLAGGVYNEQFF. The CDR3 DNA sequence: TGCGCCAGCAGCTTAGCGGGAGGCGTTTACAATGAGCAGTTCTTC.